A single sample is the source of the 7 T cell receptor beta chains below, sequenced in a study of cytomegalovirus exposure and HLA in healthy donors. In the PCR, 60 Vbeta and 13 Jbeta primers were used. The method was immunoSEQ multiplex PCR; TCRdb's version includes in-frame clones alone and lacks a portion of them. The data hold approximately 200,000 clones, with 75% to 85% observed a single time. What was sequenced was PBMCs. These receptors all come from a woman aged 45-60 years in good health and CMV-seropositive.

The chain is built from TRBV5-1 and TRBJ1-1; no reliable D call. Germline-derived CDR1 and CDR2 are SGHRS and YFSETQ. V was shortened by 3 bases and J by 5 bases, with 17 bases between the two germline ends. The CDR3 loop spans 15 amino acids. This chain's CDR3 is CASSSGPDPGTEAFF. DNA of the CDR3: TGCGCCAGCAGCTCCGGACCCGACCCGGGGACTGAAGCTTTCTTT.

The chain combines TRBV18 with TRBJ2-1; 10 bases match TRBD1. The CDR3 length is 14 residues. V trimming: 4 bases; J trimming: 6 bases; junction bases outside the gene matches: 3. CDR1 is KGHSH and CDR2 is LQKENI in the germline V gene. CDR3 residues: CASSQGTGVNEQFF. The CDR3 DNA follows: TGTGCCAGCTCACAAGGGACAGGGGTCAATGAGCAGTTCTTC.

As DNA, the CDR3 is TGTGCCAGCAGTGAAGGTCAAGGGGCAGGAAACATTCAGTACTTC. Residues: CASSEGQGAGNIQYF. The chain combines TRBV2 with TRBJ2-4; possibly TRBD1 for D (5 bases). The V end was cut by 1 base, the J end by 6 bases, with 13 bases between. The CDR3 has 15 residues. Germline values: CDR1 SNHLY, CDR2 FYNNEI. The whole variable domain, filled in from reference TRBV2 and TRBJ2-4, reads EPEVTQTPSHQVTQMGQEVILRCVPISNHLYFYWYRQILGQKVEFLVSFYNNEISEKSEIFDDQFSVERPDGSNFTLKIRSTKLEDSAMYFCASSEGQGAGNIQYFGAGTRLSVL.

The V gene is TRBV15, the J gene TRBJ2-1, with 10 bases matching TRBD2. V shed 9 bases and J 7 bases; nucleotides not matched to a gene: 9. The CDR3 loop spans 14 amino acids. Germline V gene data show CDR1 as LNHNV and CDR2 as YYDKDF (reference sequence). DNA for the CDR3: TGTGCCACGGCCCAAGCGGGAGGGGGGAATGAGCAGTTCTTC. Its translation is CATAQAGGGNEQFF.

As to this clone: One end of the junction fails to match germline, which may point to a read error. DNA of the CDR3: TGTGCCAGCAGTCCCCCCGGGACAGGGAACCCTGGGGCCAACGGCCTGACTTTC. Protein product: CASSPPGTGNPGANGLTF. The V gene is TRBV28, the J gene TRBJ2-6, with 9 bases matching TRBD1. Germline loops: CDR1 MDHEN, CDR2 SYDVKM. This CDR3 is built from 18 residues.

The chain joins TRBV2 to TRBJ2-7, with D possibly being TRBD1 (7 bases). The CDR3 covers 13 residues. Trimming shortened V by 3 bases and J by 5 bases, and 11 bases separated the two germline ends. Germline V gene sequence: CDR1 SNHLY, CDR2 FYNNEI. The CDR3: CASSDGRGDEQYF. DNA of the CDR3: TGTGCCAGCAGTGATGGCAGGGGGGACGAGCAGTACTTC.

This rearrangement joins TRBV6-5 to TRBJ2-3; unclear D gene. V lost 6 bases and J 1 base, leaving 8 bases between the germline ends. Germline CDR1 reads MNHEY; CDR2 reads SVGAGI. The CDR3 covers 13 residues. Here the CDR3 reads CASRKTGTDTQYF. CDR3 in DNA: TGTGCCAGCAGAAAAACGGGCACAGATACGCAGTATTTT.